This record looks at one T cell receptor beta chain sequence and its context. The CDR3 length is 15 residues. Germline values: CDR1 SGHRS, CDR2 YFSETQ. The ends lost 4 bases at V and 4 bases at J; junction bases unmatched: 8. The data are from a study of T cell changes during pregnancy in multiple sclerosis. The protocol was immunoSEQ multiplex PCR, while the TCRdb copy is restricted to in-frame clones and leaves out a portion. In the table there are under 85,000 clones, roughly nine tenths of which are singletons. The clonotype comes from a female donor with multiple sclerosis, enrolled in a pregnancy study. V is TRBV5-1 and J is TRBJ2-5, with 9 bases that match TRBD2. Here the sequenced sample was CD4+ T cells from peripheral blood mononuclear cells, taken before pregnancy. CDR3 amino acids: CASSAGLAGGETQYF. CDR3 nucleotide sequence: TGCGCCAGCAGCGCGGGACTAGCTGGCGGAGAGACCCAGTACTTC. Together with reference TRBV5-1 and TRBJ2-5, the CDR3 gives the full variable domain: KAGVTQTPRYLIKTRGQQVTLSCSPISGHRSVSWYQQTPGQGLQFLFEYFSETQRNKGNFPGRFSGRQFSNSRSEMNVSTLELGDSALYLCASSAGLAGGETQYFGPGTRLLVL.